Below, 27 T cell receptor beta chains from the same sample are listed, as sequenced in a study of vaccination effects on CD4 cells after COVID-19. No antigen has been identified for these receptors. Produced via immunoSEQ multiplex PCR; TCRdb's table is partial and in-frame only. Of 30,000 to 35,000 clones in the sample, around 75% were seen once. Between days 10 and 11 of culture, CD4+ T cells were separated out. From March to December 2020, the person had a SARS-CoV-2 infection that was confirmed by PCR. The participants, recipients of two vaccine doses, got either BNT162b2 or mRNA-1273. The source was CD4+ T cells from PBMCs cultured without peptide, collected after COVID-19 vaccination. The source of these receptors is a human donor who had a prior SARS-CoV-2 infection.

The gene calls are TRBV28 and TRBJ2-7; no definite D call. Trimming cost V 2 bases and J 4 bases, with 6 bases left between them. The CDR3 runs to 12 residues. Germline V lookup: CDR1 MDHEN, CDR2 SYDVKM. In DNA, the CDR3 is TGTGCCAGCAGTTTAATGGGGTACGAGCAGTACTTC. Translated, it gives CASSLMGYEQYF.

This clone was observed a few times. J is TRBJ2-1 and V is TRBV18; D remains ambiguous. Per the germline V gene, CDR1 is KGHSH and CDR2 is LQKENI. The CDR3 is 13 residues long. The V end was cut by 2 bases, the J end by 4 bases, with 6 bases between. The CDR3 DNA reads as TGTGCCAGCTCACCAAACTATTACAATGAGCAGTTCTTC. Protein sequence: CASSPNYYNEQFF.

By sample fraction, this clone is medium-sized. The CDR3 coding sequence is TGTGCCAGCAGCGTAACACGGAACACTGAAGCTTTCTTT. It encodes CASSVTRNTEAFF. The chain has TRBV6-5 and TRBJ1-1; no clear D. CDR1 MNHEY and CDR2 SVGAGI come from the germline V gene. The CDR3 loop spans 13 amino acids. V gave up 6 bases and J gave up 1 base, with 9 bases separating them.

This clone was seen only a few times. The CDR3 DNA reads as TGTGCCAGCTCACCACTGCCGACAGGGGCCAATCAGCCCCAGCATTTT. This codes for CASSPLPTGANQPQHF. The chain combines TRBV18 with TRBJ1-5, with 8 bases aligning to TRBD1. Trimming removed 1 base from V and 3 bases from J; junction bases left unmatched: 5. The CDR3 extends over 16 amino acids. The germline V gene encodes CDR1 KGHSH and CDR2 LQKENI.

The CDR3 coding sequence is TGCGCCAGCAGCCAAGATGGGAGGGGCCGGGAGCAGTTCTTC. This translates into CASSQDGRGREQFF. V is TRBV4-3 and J is TRBJ2-1; TRBD2 matches 7 bases. The CDR3 spans 14 residues. Trimming at V came to 0 bases and at J to 10 bases, leaving 6 bases not matched to a gene. The V gene's germline CDR1 is LGHNA and CDR2 YSLEER.

CDR3 region: CASSSTNIQETQYF. In DNA, the CDR3 is TGTGCCAGCAGTTCTACGAACATCCAAGAGACCCAGTACTTC. J is TRBJ2-5 and V is TRBV6-2 or TRBV6-3; D is undetermined. The CDR3 has 14 amino acids. Deletions cut 4 bases from V and 1 base from J, with 10 bases between. Germline CDR1 is MNHEY and CDR2 is SVGEGT.

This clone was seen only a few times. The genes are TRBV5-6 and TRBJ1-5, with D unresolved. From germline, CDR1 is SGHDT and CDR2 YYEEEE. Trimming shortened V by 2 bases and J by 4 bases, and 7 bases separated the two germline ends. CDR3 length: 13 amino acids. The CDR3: CASSFSLNQPQHF. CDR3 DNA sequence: TGTGCCAGCAGCTTTTCTTTGAATCAGCCCCAGCATTTT.

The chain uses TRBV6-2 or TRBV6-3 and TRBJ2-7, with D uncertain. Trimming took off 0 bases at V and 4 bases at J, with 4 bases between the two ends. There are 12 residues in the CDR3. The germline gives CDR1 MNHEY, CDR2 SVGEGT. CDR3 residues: CASSYSMYEQYF. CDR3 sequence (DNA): TGTGCCAGCAGTTACTCGATGTACGAGCAGTACTTC.

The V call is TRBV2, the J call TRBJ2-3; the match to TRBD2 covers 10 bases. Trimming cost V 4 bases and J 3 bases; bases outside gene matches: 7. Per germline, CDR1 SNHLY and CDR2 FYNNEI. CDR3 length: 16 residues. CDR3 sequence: CASSARLAGWTDTQYF. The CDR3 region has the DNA TGTGCCAGCAGTGCAAGACTAGCGGGTTGGACAGATACGCAGTATTTT.

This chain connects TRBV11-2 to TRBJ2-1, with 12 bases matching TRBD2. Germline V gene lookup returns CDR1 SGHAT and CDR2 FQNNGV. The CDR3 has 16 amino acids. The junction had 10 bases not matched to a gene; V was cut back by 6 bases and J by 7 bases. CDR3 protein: CASSFTTSGGSNEQFF. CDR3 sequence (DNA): TGTGCCAGCAGTTTTACCACTAGCGGGGGGTCGAATGAGCAGTTCTTC.

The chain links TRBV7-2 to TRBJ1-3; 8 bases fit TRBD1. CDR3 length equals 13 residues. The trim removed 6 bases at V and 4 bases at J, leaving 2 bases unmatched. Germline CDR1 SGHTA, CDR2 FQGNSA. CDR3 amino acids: CASRWTGGNTIYF. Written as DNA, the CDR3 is TGTGCCAGCAGGTGGACAGGGGGAAACACCATATATTTT.

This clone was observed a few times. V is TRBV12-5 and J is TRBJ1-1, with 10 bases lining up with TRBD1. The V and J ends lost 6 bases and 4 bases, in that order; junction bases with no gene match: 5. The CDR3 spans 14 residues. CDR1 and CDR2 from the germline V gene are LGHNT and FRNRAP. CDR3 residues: CASGDGTGATEAFF. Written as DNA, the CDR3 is TGTGCTAGTGGGGACGGGACAGGGGCCACTGAAGCTTTCTTT.

CDR3 protein: CASSSWVAGQETQYF. CDR3 sequence (DNA): TGTGCCAGTAGTTCTTGGGTAGCGGGGCAAGAGACCCAGTACTTC. The J gene is TRBJ2-5, the V gene TRBV19; 8 bases line up with TRBD2. Germline lookup yields CDR1 LNHDA and CDR2 SQIVND (reference sequence). The CDR3 sequence is 15 residues long. V was pared by 5 bases and J by 2 bases, with 7 bases of the junction left unmatched. The full variable domain, its missing parts supplied by reference TRBV19 and TRBJ2-5, is DGGITQSPKYLFRKEGQNVTLSCEQNLNHDAMYWYRQDPGQGLRLIYYSQIVNDFQKGDIAEGYSVSREKKESFPLTVTSAQKNPTAFYLCASSSWVAGQETQYFGPGTRLLVL.

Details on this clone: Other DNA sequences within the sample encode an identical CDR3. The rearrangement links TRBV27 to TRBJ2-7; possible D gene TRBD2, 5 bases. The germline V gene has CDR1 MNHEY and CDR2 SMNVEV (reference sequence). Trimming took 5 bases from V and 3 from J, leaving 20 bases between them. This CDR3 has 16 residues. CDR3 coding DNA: TGTGCCAGCAGTACCCTGGGGAGAGGGTTCGACTACGAGCAGTACTTC. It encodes CASSTLGRGFDYEQYF.

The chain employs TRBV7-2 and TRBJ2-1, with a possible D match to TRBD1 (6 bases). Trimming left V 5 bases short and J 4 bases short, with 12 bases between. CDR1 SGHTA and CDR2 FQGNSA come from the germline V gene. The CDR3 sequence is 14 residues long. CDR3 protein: CASSETDRYNEQFF. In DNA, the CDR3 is TGTGCCAGCAGCGAAACAGACAGGTACAATGAGCAGTTCTTC.

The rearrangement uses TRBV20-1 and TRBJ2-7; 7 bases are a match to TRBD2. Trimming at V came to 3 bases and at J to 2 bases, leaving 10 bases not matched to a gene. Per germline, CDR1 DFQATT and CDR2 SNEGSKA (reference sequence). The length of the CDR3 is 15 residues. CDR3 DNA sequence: TGCAGTGCTAGTTATAGCGGCGGGGGAACCTACGAGCAGTACTTC. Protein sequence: CSASYSGGGTYEQYF.

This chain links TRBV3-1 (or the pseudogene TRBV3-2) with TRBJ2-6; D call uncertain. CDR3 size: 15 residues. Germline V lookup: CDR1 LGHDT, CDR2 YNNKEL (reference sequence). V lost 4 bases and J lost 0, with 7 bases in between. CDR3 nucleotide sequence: TGTGCCAGCAGCCCTTCTCGCTCTGGGGCCAACGTCCTGACTTTC. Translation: CASSPSRSGANVLTF.

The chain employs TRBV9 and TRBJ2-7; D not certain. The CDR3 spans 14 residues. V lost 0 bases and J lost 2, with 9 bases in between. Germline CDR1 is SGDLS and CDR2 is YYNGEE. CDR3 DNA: TGTGCCAGCAGCGTAGCTGGCGGAACCTACGAGCAGTACTTC. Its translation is CASSVAGGTYEQYF.

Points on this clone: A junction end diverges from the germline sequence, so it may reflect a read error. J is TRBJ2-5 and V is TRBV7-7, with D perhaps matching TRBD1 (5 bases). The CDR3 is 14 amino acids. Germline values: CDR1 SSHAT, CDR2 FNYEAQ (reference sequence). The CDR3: CASSSTVYEETQYF. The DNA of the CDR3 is TGTGCTAGCAGCTCGACAGTATACGAAGAGACCCAGTACTTC.

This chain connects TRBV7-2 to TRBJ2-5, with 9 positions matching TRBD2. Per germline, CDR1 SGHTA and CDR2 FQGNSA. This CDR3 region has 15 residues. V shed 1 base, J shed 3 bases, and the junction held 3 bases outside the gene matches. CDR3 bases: TGTGCCAGCAGCTTAGGCCTAGCGGGAAAAGAGACCCAGTACTTC. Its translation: CASSLGLAGKETQYF.

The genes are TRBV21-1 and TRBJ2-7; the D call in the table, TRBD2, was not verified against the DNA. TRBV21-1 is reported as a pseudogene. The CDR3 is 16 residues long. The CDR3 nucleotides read TGTGCCAGCAGCAAAGGGGCTAGCGGGACCCTCTACGAGCAGTACTTC. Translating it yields CASSKGASGTLYEQYF.

CDR3 region: CASSLVGGGGTGELFF. Here the CDR3 DNA reads TGTGCCAGCAGCTTGGTGGGCGGGGGGGGCACCGGGGAGCTGTTTTTT. The genes are TRBV5-4 and TRBJ2-2, with 9 nucleotides matching TRBD2. The CDR3 is made up of 16 amino acids. V gave up 0 bases and J gave up 4 bases; unmatched junction bases: 4. The germline gives CDR1 SGHNT, CDR2 YYREEE (reference sequence).

CDR3 sequence (DNA): TGTGCCAGCAGCGTTCGGGACAGCGAAAAACTGTTTTTT. Residues: CASSVRDSEKLFF. The V and J genes are TRBV12-3 or TRBV12-4 and TRBJ1-4; 7 bases line up with TRBD1. This CDR3 contains 13 residues. V dropped 6 bases and J dropped 8; count of bases not matched to a gene: 6.

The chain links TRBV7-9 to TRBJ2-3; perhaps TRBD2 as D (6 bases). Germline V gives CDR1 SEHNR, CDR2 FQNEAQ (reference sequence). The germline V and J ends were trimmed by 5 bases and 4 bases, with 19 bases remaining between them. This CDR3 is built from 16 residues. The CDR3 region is CASSTLNRSGPDTQYF. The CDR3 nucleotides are TGTGCCAGCAGCACCCTGAATCGTAGCGGACCAGATACGCAGTATTTT.

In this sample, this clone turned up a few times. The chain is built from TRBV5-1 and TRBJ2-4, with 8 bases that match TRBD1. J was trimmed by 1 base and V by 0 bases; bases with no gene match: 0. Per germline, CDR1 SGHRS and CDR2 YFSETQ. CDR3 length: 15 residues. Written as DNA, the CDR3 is TGCGCCAGCAGCTTGGCAGGGGGCGCCAAAAACATTCAGTACTTC. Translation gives CASSLAGGAKNIQYF.

CDR3 DNA: TGTGCCAGGAAGACAGGGGCCGTCGTCCAGCCCCAGCATTTT. Translating gives CARKTGAVVQPQHF. The chain joins TRBV7-8 to TRBJ1-5; 8 bases align to TRBD1. CDR1 and CDR2 from the germline V gene are SGHVS and FQNEAQ. CDR3 length equals 14 residues. V lost 9 bases to trimming and J lost 7 bases; unmatched junction nucleotides: 11.

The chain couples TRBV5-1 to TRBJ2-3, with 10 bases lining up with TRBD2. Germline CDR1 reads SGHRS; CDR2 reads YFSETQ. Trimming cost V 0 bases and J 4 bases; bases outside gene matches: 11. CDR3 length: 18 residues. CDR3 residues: CASSLGLLAGRSSDTQYF. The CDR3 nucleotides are TGCGCCAGCAGCTTGGGCCTACTAGCGGGACGTTCCTCAGATACGCAGTATTTT. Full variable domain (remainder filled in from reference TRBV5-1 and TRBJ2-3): KAGVTQTPRYLIKTRGQQVTLSCSPISGHRSVSWYQQTPGQGLQFLFEYFSETQRNKGNFPGRFSGRQFSNSRSEMNVSTLELGDSALYLCASSLGLLAGRSSDTQYFGPGTRLTVL.